The 30 T cell receptor beta chains listed next were all sequenced from one sample in a study of OX40 agonist ivuxolimab in advanced cancers. The assay was immunoSEQ multiplex PCR, and TCRdb's table has in-frame clones only and misses some. The sample shows 30,000 or so clones, approximately 80% of them seen only once. The sequencing here drew on CD4+ or CD8+ T cells sorted from blood, taken in a trial of the OX40 agonist ivuxolimab. All receptors come from an adult with an advanced solid tumor such as melanoma, head and neck, liver or kidney cancer.

The chain uses TRBV4-1 and TRBJ2-2, with 11 bases lining up with TRBD2. Germline V CDR1 and CDR2: MGHRA, YSYEKL. The CDR3 sequence is 18 residues long. Unmatched junction bases numbered 10, after V lost 2 bases and J lost 5 bases. Here the CDR3 DNA reads TGCGCCAGCAGCCAAACGCCAGGACTAGCGGGTAGTACCGGGGAGCTGTTTTTT. Protein sequence: CASSQTPGLAGSTGELFF.

Only a few counts were recorded for this clone. This sequence joins TRBV6-5 and TRBJ1-6, with TRBD1 matching 7 bases. V was pared by 4 bases and J by 9 bases, with 9 bases of the junction left unmatched. The CDR3 runs to 15 residues. Germline V lookup: CDR1 MNHEY, CDR2 SVGAGI. The DNA of the CDR3 is TGTGCCAGCAGTTCCACAGGGGCCCGAGGTTCACCCCTCCACTTT. This sequence encodes CASSSTGARGSPLHF.

The CDR3 region is CASRGPETSGRWASSYNEQFF. CDR3 coding DNA: TGCGCCAGCAGGGGACCTGAGACTAGCGGGAGGTGGGCTAGCTCCTACAATGAGCAGTTCTTC. The gene calls are TRBV10-2 and TRBJ2-1, with 13 bases fitting TRBD2. Germline lookup yields CDR1 WSHSY and CDR2 SAAADI. Trimming cost V 6 bases and J 0 bases; bases outside gene matches: 17. CDR3 length equals 21 residues.

V usage is TRBV7-2 and J usage is TRBJ2-2, with unresolved D. V dropped 1 base and J dropped 6 bases, with 12 bases sitting between them. Germline V gene sequence: CDR1 SGHTA, CDR2 FQGNSA. This CDR3 is built from 15 residues. CDR3 nucleotide sequence: TGTGCCAGCAGCTTAGGATTCTACCGGGCCGGGGAGCTGTTTTTT. It translates to CASSLGFYRAGELFF.

The rearrangement joins TRBV2 to TRBJ2-1; the D gene could be TRBD1 or TRBD2 (5 bases each). The CDR3 runs 16 residues. Trimming stripped 4 bases from V and 0 bases from J, with 13 bases between. CDR1 and CDR2 (germline): SNHLY, FYNNEI. CDR3 in amino acids: CASSGGGDSSYNEQFF. CDR3 sequence (DNA): TGTGCCAGCAGTGGCGGAGGCGACAGCTCCTACAATGAGCAGTTCTTC.

This chain uses TRBV2 with TRBJ2-3; D possibly uses TRBD1 or TRBD2 (5 bases each). This CDR3 comprises 15 residues. V was cut by 4 bases and J by 3 bases, with 14 bases left in between. The germline V gene encodes CDR1 SNHLY and CDR2 FYNNEI. CDR3: CASSVWDGETDTQYF. Here the CDR3 DNA reads TGTGCCAGCAGTGTATGGGACGGAGAGACAGATACGCAGTATTTT.

In its sample, this clone was seen once. This chain joins TRBV5-1 and TRBJ2-7; tentative D call: TRBD2 (7 bases). CDR3 length: 15 amino acids. V was clipped by 7 bases and J by 1 base, with 18 bases between them. Germline V lookup: CDR1 SGHRS, CDR2 YFSETQ. CDR3 sequence: CASPPRGGASYEQYF. Here the CDR3 DNA reads TGCGCCAGCCCCCCGAGGGGGGGGGCATCCTACGAGCAGTACTTC.

For the CDR3, the DNA is TGCGCCAGCCGCCCCGGGACTAGCGGGAGAGACGGGGAGCTGTTTTTT. As protein: CASRPGTSGRDGELFF. The chain carries TRBV5-1 and TRBJ2-2, with 14 nucleotides matching TRBD2. The CDR3 runs 16 residues. V lost 7 bases to trimming and J lost 7 bases; unmatched junction nucleotides: 9. The germline V gene encodes CDR1 SGHRS and CDR2 YFSETQ.

V gene TRBV9 combines with J gene TRBJ1-1; D possibly corresponds to TRBD1 (6 bases). V dropped 4 bases and J dropped 1 base, with 11 bases sitting between them. Germline-derived CDR1 and CDR2 are SGDLS and YYNGEE. This CDR3 spans 14 amino acids. This CDR3 reads CASSPVGQNTEAFF. CDR3 bases: TGTGCCAGCAGCCCCGTGGGACAGAACACTGAAGCTTTCTTT.

The genes are TRBV10-3 and TRBJ2-7; the D gene is possibly TRBD2 (6 bases). The CDR3 is 11 residues long. Germline CDR1 is ENHRY and CDR2 is SYGVKD. The V end lost 9 bases, the J end lost 7 bases, and 13 bases lay between the germline ends. CDR3 sequence: CAILQAGEQYF. Written as DNA, the CDR3 is TGTGCCATACTACAGGCGGGGGAGCAGTACTTC.

The sample holds one count of this clone. The genes are TRBV7-3 and TRBJ2-1; D may be TRBD1 (5 bases). Germline-derived CDR1 and CDR2 are SGHTA and FQGTGA. V lost 2 bases to trimming and J lost 7 bases, with 18 bases between them. The CDR3 runs 16 residues. The CDR3 DNA follows: TGTGCCAGCAGCTTAGGGCCCCTGACCTCAGGGAATGAGCAGTTCTTC. It specifies CASSLGPLTSGNEQFF.

V and J are TRBV5-1 and TRBJ2-1; TRBD2 agrees at 7 bases. CDR3 length equals 15 residues. V lost 7 bases and J lost 3; bases outside the gene matches: 10. Germline V gene lookup returns CDR1 SGHRS and CDR2 YFSETQ. The CDR3 DNA is TGCGCCAGCTCGAGAGGCGGGAGTGGCTACAATGAGCAGTTCTTC. It yields the protein CASSRGGSGYNEQFF.

The chain carries TRBV11-2 and TRBJ1-5; D uncertain. Looked up from germline, CDR1 is SGHAT and CDR2 is FQNNGV. Trimming shortened V by 5 bases and J by 7 bases, and 12 bases separated the two germline ends. This CDR3 comprises 13 residues. The CDR3 coding sequence is TGTGCCAGCAGCAAGGAGGGCATACAGCCCCAGCATTTT. It is translated as CASSKEGIQPQHF.

V gene TRBV18 combines with J gene TRBJ2-2; D not certain. Germline-derived CDR1 and CDR2 are KGHSH and LQKENI. Trimming took off 1 base at V and 2 bases at J, with 8 bases between the two ends. The CDR3 spans 15 residues. CDR3 residues: CASSPRPGNTGELFF. The CDR3 DNA sequence: TGTGCCAGCTCACCACGACCAGGAAACACCGGGGAGCTGTTTTTT.

This clone is medium-sized by share. This chain links TRBV27 with TRBJ1-2, with D unresolved. The germline gives CDR1 MNHEY, CDR2 SMNVEV (reference sequence). This CDR3 comprises 12 residues. V gave up 8 bases and J gave up 0 bases, with 7 bases separating them. The CDR3 protein is CASGRTNYGYTF. The CDR3 DNA reads TGTGCCAGCGGACGAACTAACTATGGCTACACCTTC.

This chain links TRBV28 with TRBJ2-1; D possibly corresponds to TRBD1 (6 bases). V was clipped by 5 bases and J by 6 bases, with 14 bases between them. The CDR3 has 14 residues. Germline lookup yields CDR1 MDHEN and CDR2 SYDVKM. CDR3 protein: CASSHRTDPNEQFF. The CDR3 nucleotides are TGTGCCAGCAGTCATAGGACAGACCCCAATGAGCAGTTCTTC. Drawing the rest from reference TRBV28 and TRBJ2-1, the complete variable domain is DVKVTQSSRYLVKRTGEKVFLECVQDMDHENMFWYRQDPGLGLRLIYFSYDVKMKEKGDIPEGYSVSREKKERFSLILESASTNQTSMYLCASSHRTDPNEQFFGPGTRLTVL.

The chain recombines TRBV28 with TRBJ1-2, with 9 bases aligning to TRBD1. The CDR3 is 13 amino acids. The junction had 6 bases not matched to a gene; V was cut back by 9 bases and J by 4 bases. Germline CDR1 MDHEN, CDR2 SYDVKM. This CDR3 reads CASTGGASYGYTF. CDR3 DNA sequence: TGTGCCAGTACAGGGGGCGCATCCTATGGCTACACCTTC.

The rearrangement uses TRBV12-5 and TRBJ2-3; D is possibly TRBD1 or TRBD2 (5 bases each). This CDR3 region has 17 residues. The germline gives CDR1 LGHNT, CDR2 FRNRAP. The germline V and J ends were trimmed by 1 base and 6 bases, with 20 bases remaining between them. The CDR3, as DNA: TGTGCTAGTGGTTTGGCCGGGACCGACCGCCGTCGCGATACGCAGTATTTT. It encodes CASGLAGTDRRRDTQYF.

This clone was seen only a few times. V is TRBV4-1 and J is TRBJ1-1; D is uncertain. Germline CDR1 MGHRA, CDR2 YSYEKL. The V and J ends lost 1 base and 7 bases respectively, with 7 bases between them. CDR3 length: 12 amino acids. The CDR3 nucleotides are TGCGCCAGCAGCCAAGGAGGTATTGAAGCTTTCTTT. It codes for CASSQGGIEAFF.

This clone was detected only a few times. The gene calls are TRBV9 and TRBJ1-5; TRBD1 matches at 8 bases. Per the germline V gene, CDR1 is SGDLS and CDR2 is YYNGEE. The CDR3 contains 14 residues. V gave up 2 bases and J gave up 4 bases; unmatched junction bases: 2. CDR3 DNA: TGTGCCAGCAGCGTTGGGACAGGTAATCAGCCCCAGCATTTT. It codes for CASSVGTGNQPQHF.

Here the CDR3 DNA reads TGTGCCAGTAGTAGCGGGAGGTATAACTCCTACAATGAGCAGTTCTTC. This codes for CASSSGRYNSYNEQFF. The chain uses TRBV19 and TRBJ2-1; 8 positions match TRBD2. This CDR3 spans 16 amino acids. J was trimmed by 0 bases and V by 4 bases; bases with no gene match: 5. Germline-derived CDR1 and CDR2 are LNHDA and SQIVND (reference sequence).

The chain joins TRBV7-3 to TRBJ2-3; TRBD2 aligns across 11 bases. J gave up 8 bases and V 1 base, and 8 bases lay outside the gene matches. The CDR3 is 16 residues long. CDR1 SGHTA and CDR2 FQGTGA come from the germline V gene. The chain's CDR3 is CASSLSGSGGAGTQYF. The CDR3 nucleotides read TGTGCCAGCAGCTTAAGCGGTAGCGGGGGGGCCGGTACGCAGTATTTT.

The rearrangement links TRBV7-9 to TRBJ2-5; 10 bases are shared with TRBD1. Trimming cost V 3 bases and J 5 bases; bases outside gene matches: 3. The CDR3 runs to 14 residues. Germline CDR1 and CDR2: SEHNR and FQNEAQ (reference sequence). CDR3 in DNA: TGTGCCAGCAGCTTGGGACAGGGGTGGGAGACCCAGTACTTC. Its translation: CASSLGQGWETQYF.

The chain employs TRBV9 and TRBJ1-6; D unresolved. This CDR3 contains 12 residues. V was clipped by 0 bases and J by 7 bases, with 2 bases between them. Germline V gene lookup returns CDR1 SGDLS and CDR2 YYNGEE. DNA for the CDR3: TGTGCCAGCAGCGTAGGGAATTCACCCCTCCACTTT. Amino acids: CASSVGNSPLHF.

The chain has TRBV18 and TRBJ1-3, with D possibly matching TRBD1 (5 bases). Between the trimmed V and J ends, which lost 10 bases and 2 bases, there was a span of 15 bases. CDR3 length: 14 amino acids. The germline V gene encodes CDR1 KGHSH and CDR2 LQKENI. The CDR3 is CATRSGGPGNTIYF. As DNA, the CDR3 is TGTGCCACTCGCAGCGGGGGACCTGGAAACACCATATATTTT. Based on the CDR3 plus reference TRBV18 and TRBJ1-3, the full variable domain is NAGVMQNPRHLVRRRGQEARLRCSPMKGHSHVYWYRQLPEEGLKFMVYLQKENIIDESGMPKERFSAEFPKEGPSILRIQQVVRGDSAAYFCATRSGGPGNTIYFGEGSWLTVV.

This clone was recorded only once. V and J are TRBV18 and TRBJ1-3, with D possibly TRBD1 on 6 matching bases. The CDR3 loop spans 17 amino acids. V was pared by 2 bases and J by 0 bases, with 14 bases between. Germline V gene sequence: CDR1 KGHSH, CDR2 LQKENI. The CDR3 loop reads CASSPRQEGTSGNTIYF. The DNA of the CDR3 is TGTGCCAGCTCACCAAGACAGGAGGGGACCTCTGGAAACACCATATATTTT.

The chain links TRBV5-6 to TRBJ2-7; TRBD2 agrees at 10 bases. V trimming: 0 bases; J trimming: 2 bases; junction bases outside the gene matches: 5. The CDR3 is made up of 16 amino acids. Per the germline V gene, CDR1 is SGHDT and CDR2 is YYEEEE. CDR3 amino acids: CASSLELAGGTYEQYF. In DNA, the CDR3 is TGTGCCAGCAGCTTGGAGTTAGCGGGGGGAACCTACGAGCAGTACTTC.

The rearrangement joins TRBV20-1 to TRBJ2-7; unclear D gene. This CDR3 is built from 11 residues. Germline lookup yields CDR1 DFQATT and CDR2 SNEGSKA (reference sequence). V dropped 3 bases and J dropped 3 bases, with 6 bases sitting between them. The CDR3 DNA reads as TGCAGTGCTAGTAGGAGCTACGAGCAGTACTTC. Residues: CSASRSYEQYF.

This clone showed up just once. V gene TRBV2 combines with J gene TRBJ2-2; D is unresolved. The germline V and J ends were trimmed by 5 bases and 0 bases, with 10 bases remaining between them. The germline gives CDR1 SNHLY, CDR2 FYNNEI. This CDR3 region has 15 residues. CDR3 sequence: CASSPRRANTGELFF. The CDR3 coding sequence is TGTGCCAGCAGTCCGAGACGGGCGAACACCGGGGAGCTGTTTTTT.

The V gene is TRBV5-1, the J gene TRBJ2-1; D possibly corresponds to TRBD2 (6 bases). The CDR3 loop spans 12 amino acids. V gave up 4 bases and J gave up 7 bases, with 9 bases separating them. CDR1 SGHRS and CDR2 YFSETQ come from the germline V gene. CDR3 sequence reads: CASSHRGNEQFF. As DNA, the CDR3 is TGCGCCAGCAGCCACCGGGGGAATGAGCAGTTCTTC.